Listed below are T cell receptor beta chains from one sample, sequenced in a study of cytomegalovirus exposure and HLA in healthy donors. The method was immunoSEQ multiplex PCR; TCRdb's version includes in-frame clones alone and lacks a portion of them. The table has tens of thousands of clones, 80% to 90% seen once. Material: PBMCs. The source is a woman aged 25-40 years in good health and CMV-seronegative. Both conserved end residues are part of each CDR3. The D gene is left open where the match is weak. Clone size appears in some rows only: once, few, many, or a class for an expanded clone.

d_gene	v_gene	j_gene	abundance	CDR3aa	CDR3nt
TRBD2	TRBV6-1	TRBJ2-2	NA	CASSGWGGGNTGELFF	TGTGCCAGCAGTGGCTGGGGCGGGGGGAACACCGGGGAGCTGTTTTTT
NA	TRBV12-5	TRBJ2-7	NA	CASGLVHIGQYF	TGTGCTAGTGGTTTGGTACACATTGGGCAGTACTTC
NA	TRBV2	TRBJ1-2	NA	CASSAMHRTYGYTF	TGTGCCAGCAGTGCCATGCACAGGACCTATGGCTACACCTTC
NA	TRBV27	TRBJ2-7	NA	CASSLSAGPYEQYF	TGTGCCAGCAGTTTATCGGCAGGCCCCTACGAGCAGTACTTC
NA	TRBV11-3	TRBJ1-2	NA	CASSLEGGPYGYTF	TGTGCCAGCAGCTTAGAGGGAGGGCCCTATGGCTACACCTTC
TRBD1	TRBV2	TRBJ2-7	NA	CASMRGQGRKGSSGQYF	TGTGCCAGCATGAGGGGACAGGGTCGAAAGGGGTCGAGTGGGCAGTACTTC
NA	TRBV6-5	TRBJ2-1	NA	CASSYSGDSYNEQFF	TGTGCCAGCAGTTACTCAGGGGACTCCTACAATGAGCAGTTCTTC
NA	TRBV5-1	TRBJ2-3	NA	CASSLGWDIGTDTQYF	TGCGCCAGCAGCTTGGGGTGGGACATCGGCACAGATACGCAGTATTTT
NA	TRBV29-1	TRBJ1-4	NA	CSVERGGELFF	TGCAGCGTTGAGAGGGGGGGCGAACTGTTTTTT
NA	TRBV11-3	TRBJ1-2	NA	CASSSYRENYGYTF	TGTGCCAGCAGCTCCTACAGGGAAAACTATGGCTACACCTTC
NA	TRBV15	TRBJ1-2	NA	CATSIGPDSEGYTF	TGTGCCACCAGCATTGGGCCAGATTCTGAAGGCTACACCTTC
TRBD1	TRBV19	TRBJ1-1	NA	CASSGGQGLNTEAFF	TGTGCCAGTAGTGGCGGACAGGGGCTGAACACTGAAGCTTTCTTT
TRBD1	TRBV7-9	TRBJ2-2	few	CASSIRGPGGELFF	TGTGCCAGCAGCATAAGGGGGCCTGGCGGGGAGCTGTTTTTT
TRBD1	TRBV6-5	TRBJ2-2	NA	CASSRDRDTGELFF	TGTGCCAGCAGTAGGGACAGGGACACCGGGGAGCTGTTTTTT
NA	TRBV5-1	TRBJ1-2	NA	CASSLFFLYGYTF	TGCGCCAGCAGCTTGTTTTTTCTATATGGCTACACCTTC
NA	TRBV5-4	TRBJ1-3	NA	CASSLVGGGSGNTIYF	TGTGCCAGCAGCTTGGTCGGGGGAGGATCTGGAAACACCATATATTTT
NA	TRBV28	TRBJ1-3	NA	CASSTRGNTIYF	TGTGCCAGCAGTACGCGTGGAAACACCATATATTTT
TRBD1	TRBV6-1	TRBJ2-2	NA	CASSETQGIPANTGELFF	TGTGCCAGCAGTGAAACACAGGGGATCCCCGCGAACACCGGGGAGCTGTTTTTT
NA	TRBV10-2	TRBJ1-1	NA	CASSTTVTEAFF	TGCGCCAGTTCGACAACGGTCACTGAAGCTTTCTTT
TRBD2	TRBV7-2	TRBJ2-6	NA	CASSSGGSGANVLTF	TGTGCCAGCAGCTCGGGGGGCTCTGGGGCCAACGTCCTGACTTTC
NA	TRBV7-9	TRBJ2-7	once	CASSLGGRGSYEQYF	TGTGCCAGCAGCTTAGGGGGCAGGGGTTCCTACGAGCAGTACTTC
TRBD1	TRBV11-3	TRBJ1-4	NA	CASSRATGTGREVFF	TGTGCCAGCAGCCGTGCGACCGGGACAGGGAGAGAAGTGTTTTTT
NA	TRBV7-9	TRBJ2-7	NA	CASSSPGSYEQYF	TGTGCCAGCAGCTCACCCGGGTCCTACGAGCAGTACTTC
NA	TRBV5-1	TRBJ2-1	few	CASSLVSGINEQFF	TGCGCCAGCAGCTTGGTGTCAGGGATCAATGAGCAGTTCTTC